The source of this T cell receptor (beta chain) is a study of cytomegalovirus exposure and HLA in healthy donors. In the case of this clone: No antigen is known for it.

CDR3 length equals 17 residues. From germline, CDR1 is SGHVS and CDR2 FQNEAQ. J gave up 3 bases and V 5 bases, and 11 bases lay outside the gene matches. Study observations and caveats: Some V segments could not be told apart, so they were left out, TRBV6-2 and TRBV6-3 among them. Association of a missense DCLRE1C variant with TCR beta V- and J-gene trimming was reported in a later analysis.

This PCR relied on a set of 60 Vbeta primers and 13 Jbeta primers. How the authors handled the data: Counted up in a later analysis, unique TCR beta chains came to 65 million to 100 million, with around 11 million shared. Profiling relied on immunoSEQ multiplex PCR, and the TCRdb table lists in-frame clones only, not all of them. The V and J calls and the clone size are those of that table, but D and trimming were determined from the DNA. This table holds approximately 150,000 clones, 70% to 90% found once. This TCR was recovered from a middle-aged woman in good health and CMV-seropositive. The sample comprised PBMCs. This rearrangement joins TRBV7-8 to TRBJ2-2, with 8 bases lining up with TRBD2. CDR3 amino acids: CASSLYLRGADTGELFF. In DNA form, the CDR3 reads TGTGCCAGCAGCCTCTACTTGCGGGGGGCGGACACCGGGGAGCTGTTTTTT.